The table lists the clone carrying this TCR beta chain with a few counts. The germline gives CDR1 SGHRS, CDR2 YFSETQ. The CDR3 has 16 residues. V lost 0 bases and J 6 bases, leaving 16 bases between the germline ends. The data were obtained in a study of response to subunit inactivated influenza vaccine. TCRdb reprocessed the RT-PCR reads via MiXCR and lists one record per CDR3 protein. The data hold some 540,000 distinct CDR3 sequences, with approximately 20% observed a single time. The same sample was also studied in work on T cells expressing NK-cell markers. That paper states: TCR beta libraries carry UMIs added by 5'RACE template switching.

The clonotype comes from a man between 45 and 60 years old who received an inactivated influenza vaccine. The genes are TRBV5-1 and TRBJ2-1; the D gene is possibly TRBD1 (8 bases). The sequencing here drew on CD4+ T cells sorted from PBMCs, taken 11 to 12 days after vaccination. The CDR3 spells CASSLGTGGGRNEQFF. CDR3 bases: TGCGCCAGCAGCTTGGGAACAGGGGGGGGTCGCAATGAGCAGTTCTTC. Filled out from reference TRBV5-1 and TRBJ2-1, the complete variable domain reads KAGVTQTPRYLIKTRGQQVTLSCSPISGHRSVSWYQQTPGQGLQFLFEYFSETQRNKGNFPGRFSGRQFSNSRSEMNVSTLELGDSALYLCASSLGTGGGRNEQFFGPGTRLTVL.